One sample yielded the 2 T cell receptor beta chains listed below, sequenced in a study of T cells in women clearing cervical HPV infection. TCRdb keeps only in-frame clones here, not all; method: immunoSEQ multiplex PCR. The sample holds about 26,000 clones. Sequenced material: blood buffy coat. These receptor sequences come from a woman between 18 and 70 years old with a cervical HPV16 infection that either progressed to CIN3+ or cleared (not recorded which).

In the case of this clone: The observed sequence ends 3 residues before the CDR3 terminus, with the missing tail filled in from the germline J gene. The J gene is TRBJ2-2, the V gene TRBV7-3; D is uncertain. Per germline, CDR1 SGHTA and CDR2 FQGTGA. V lost 5 bases and J lost 9, with 13 bases in between. The CDR3 contains 13 residues. The DNA read from the CDR3 is TGTGCCAGCAGCCCCAACCCTCCTAGGGAG. Amino acid sequence: CASSPNPPRE. The full CDR3 sequence reads CASSPNPPRELFF.

CDR3 DNA, as far as it was read: TGTGCCAGCAGTTTCTACAGGGTTGGGGAGACC. It yields the protein CASSFYRVGET. The full CDR3 protein is CASSFYRVGETQYF. The chain links TRBV28 to TRBJ2-5, with a tentative D call TRBD1 (6 bases). The read stops 3 residues short of the end of the CDR3; the missing end is completed from the germline J gene. Germline values: CDR1 MDHEN, CDR2 SYDVKM. Trimming pared 3 bases from V and 5 bases from J, leaving 13 bases between. The CDR3 runs 14 residues. Complete variable domain (other parts from reference TRBV28 and TRBJ2-5): DVKVTQSSRYLVKRTGEKVFLECVQDMDHENMFWYRQDPGLGLRLIYFSYDVKMKEKGDIPEGYSVSREKKERFSLILESASTNQTSMYLCASSFYRVGETQYFGPGTRLLVL.